These 24 T cell receptor beta chains came from one sample sequenced in a study of T-cell reconstitution after alpha-beta-depleted transplantation in children. During its preparation, the TCRbeta library received unique molecular identifiers. Each CDR3 protein is one row after TCRdb ran MiXCR on the PCR reads. Among hundreds of thousands of distinct CDR3 sequences listed, roughly a tenth were seen once. This specimen was PBMCs, taken before TCRalphabeta/CD19-depleted stem cell transplant. These receptors were taken from a child aged 2-15 years with inherited bone marrow failure, due to receive a stem cell transplant.

This clonotype was counted many times. The chain employs TRBV7-9 and TRBJ2-3; 8 bases match TRBD2. After removal of 2 bases from V and 6 bases from J, the junction contained 4 bases not matched to a gene. This CDR3 contains 14 residues. Looked up from germline, CDR1 is SEHNR and CDR2 is FQNEAQ (reference sequence). The CDR3 is CASSLLSGGDTQYF. The CDR3 region has the DNA TGTGCCAGCAGCTTACTCTCGGGAGGGGATACGCAGTATTTT.

Notes on this clonotype: Its ends do not fully match the called genes, so a read error is possible. The rearrangement links TRBV4-3 to TRBJ2-2, with 8 positions matching TRBD2. This CDR3 region has 17 residues. Per the germline V gene, CDR1 is LGHNA and CDR2 is YSLEER. In DNA, the CDR3 is TGCGCCAGCAGCCAACCAACTAGCGGACTTAACACCGGGGAGCCGTTTTTT. Translating it yields CASSQPTSGLNTGEPFF.

Concerning this clonotype: One base away lies a much larger clone, so this may be a sequencing read error. The J gene is TRBJ2-1, the V gene TRBV28; 7 bases match TRBD2. Germline CDR1 MDHEN, CDR2 SYDVKM. The CDR3 covers 17 residues. Here the CDR3 reads CASSKILPSGKDNEQSF. The CDR3 DNA reads as TGTGCCAGCAGCAAAATACTACCCAGCGGGAAGGACAATGAGCAGTCCTTC.

Of note for this clonotype: A much larger clonotype is one base distant, so this may be a read error. The chain employs TRBV4-3 and TRBJ2-3; D is undetermined. CDR1 is LGHNA, CDR2 YSLEER, per germline. The CDR3 has 8 residues. The CDR3 DNA reads TGCCCCCTGTGGACGCAGTATTTT. This sequence encodes CPLWTQYF.

At least ten counts were recorded for this clonotype. The V and J genes are TRBV12-3 or TRBV12-4 and TRBJ2-5; D unclear. CDR3 size: 16 residues. The V end was cut by 5 bases, the J end by 1 base, with 17 bases between. The CDR3 DNA is TGTGCCAGCAGTACCCATAAGCTCACGGCCCAAGAGACCCAGTACTTC. It encodes CASSTHKLTAQETQYF.

This clonotype was recorded at least ten times. The chain couples TRBV6-1 to TRBJ1-6; D is unresolved. CDR3 length: 14 amino acids. The germline V gene encodes CDR1 MNHNS and CDR2 SASEGT. Trimming took off 6 bases at V and 10 bases at J, with 16 bases between the two ends. As DNA, the CDR3 is TGTGCCAGCAGGGATACACTTTCACGATCACCCCTCCACTTT. It yields the protein CASRDTLSRSPLHF.

This clonotype has at least ten counts. The chain carries TRBV20-1 and TRBJ1-6; no reliable D call. Germline-derived CDR1 and CDR2 are DFQATT and SNEGSKA (reference sequence). The length of the CDR3 is 13 residues. V was trimmed by 5 bases and J by 10 bases, leaving 15 bases between them. CDR3 protein: CSARYPERSPLHF. In nucleotides, the CDR3 is TGCAGTGCTCGTTATCCCGAGCGCTCACCCCTCCACTTT.

The J gene is TRBJ2-1, the V gene TRBV30; 11 bases map to TRBD2. V lost 3 bases to trimming and J lost 8 bases; unmatched junction nucleotides: 9. CDR3 length: 15 amino acids. Per germline, CDR1 GTSNPN and CDR2 SVGIG (reference sequence). In DNA form, the CDR3 reads TGTGCCTGGAGCCGCGGTAGCGGGAGGGCCCATGAGCAGTTCTTC. Its translation: CAWSRGSGRAHEQFF.

This clonotype was seen ten or more times. The chain couples TRBV9 to TRBJ2-2; D gene ambiguous. CDR1 SGDLS and CDR2 YYNGEE come from the germline V gene. V was pared by 6 bases and J by 6 bases, with 9 bases between. The CDR3 totals 12 residues. CDR3 sequence (DNA): TGTGCCAGCAACACGTACCCCGGGGAGCTGTTTTTT. Protein: CASNTYPGELFF.

This sequence joins TRBV4-2 and TRBJ2-3; unclear D gene. The CDR3 runs to 15 residues. With 0 bases removed from V and 0 bases from J, the gap between germline ends came to 7 bases. Germline V gene data show CDR1 as LGHNA and CDR2 as YNFKEQ. CDR3 nucleotide sequence: TGTGCCAGCAGCCAAGATTGGGTTAGCACAGATACGCAGTATTTT. Its protein is CASSQDWVSTDTQYF.

The chain is built from TRBV28 and TRBJ2-7; D is unresolved. In germline, CDR1 is MDHEN, CDR2 SYDVKM. The CDR3 sequence is 17 residues long. V shed 5 bases and J shed 2 bases, with 22 bases lying between them. DNA for the CDR3: TGTGCCAGCAGTCCTATCGGGCCCTCTAGTAGACCCTACGAGCAGTACTTC. Residues: CASSPIGPSSRPYEQYF.

This clonotype was picked up many times. This CDR3 reads CASSLGSREHYNEQFF. CDR3 DNA: TGTGCCAGCAGCTTAGGGTCGCGGGAGCACTACAATGAGCAGTTCTTC. The chain couples TRBV7-9 to TRBJ2-1; 7 positions match TRBD2. V lost 1 base, J lost 3 bases, and 6 bases stayed unmatched. CDR3 length equals 16 residues. Germline V gene lookup returns CDR1 SEHNR and CDR2 FQNEAQ (reference sequence).

The table lists this clonotype with many counts. The chain joins TRBV2 to TRBJ1-5, with 7 bases fitting TRBD1. CDR1 SNHLY and CDR2 FYNNEI come from the germline V gene. V was clipped by 7 bases and J by 0 bases; unmatched bases: 6. The CDR3 has 15 amino acids. CDR3 region: CASIRDRVSNQPQHF. DNA of the CDR3: TGTGCCAGCATCCGGGACAGAGTTAGCAATCAGCCCCAGCATTTT.

This clonotype has just a few counts. This sequence joins TRBV5-1 and TRBJ2-2; maybe TRBD2 (6 bases). Between the trimmed V and J ends, which lost 4 bases and 4 bases, there was a span of 14 bases. The CDR3 length is 15 residues. The V gene's germline CDR1 is SGHRS and CDR2 YFSETQ. CDR3 sequence: CASSVEGGTTGELFF. The CDR3 DNA is TGCGCCAGCAGCGTGGAAGGCGGGACCACCGGGGAGCTGTTTTTT.

This clonotype was seen more than once but under ten times. The chain employs TRBV19 and TRBJ2-1; 7 nucleotides agree with TRBD1. The CDR3 spans 13 residues. Trimming removed 10 bases from V and 7 bases from J; junction bases left unmatched: 10. CDR1 and CDR2 (germline): LNHDA, SQIVND (reference sequence). The CDR3 protein is CATRQGTWNEQFF. The CDR3 DNA sequence: TGTGCCACCCGACAGGGTACATGGAATGAGCAGTTCTTC.

This clonotype was picked up many times. The J gene is TRBJ2-2, the V gene TRBV7-9; D is uncertain. Germline V lookup: CDR1 SEHNR, CDR2 FQNEAQ (reference sequence). Deletions cut 5 bases from V and 6 bases from J, with 13 bases between. CDR3 length: 14 residues. CDR3 nucleotides: TGTGCCAGCAGCCGATCGTGGGGTGCCGGGGAGCTGTTTTTT. Protein: CASSRSWGAGELFF.

This clonotype was observed at least ten times. CDR3: CASSSWFTGELFF. DNA for the CDR3: TGTGCCAGCAGTTCCTGGTTCACCGGGGAGCTGTTTTTT. The rearrangement joins TRBV12-3 or TRBV12-4 to TRBJ2-2; no clear D gene. Trimming removed 4 bases from V and 4 bases from J, with 7 bases in between. The CDR3 loop spans 13 amino acids.

This clonotype was picked up many times. This sequence joins TRBV30 and TRBJ2-5, with D uncertain. V lost 0 bases, J lost 10 bases, and 15 bases lay in between. Germline CDR1 and CDR2: GTSNPN and SVGIG (reference sequence). The CDR3 has 13 residues. The CDR3 region is CAWSVAGVGHQYF. The CDR3 nucleotides are TGTGCCTGGAGTGTAGCCGGCGTGGGCCACCAGTACTTC. The full variable domain, rest sourced from reference TRBV30 and TRBJ2-5, is SQTIHQWPATLVQPVGSPLSLECTVEGTSNPNLYWYRQAAGRGLQLLFYSVGIGQISSEVPQNLSASRPQDRQFILSSKKLLLSDSGFYLCAWSVAGVGHQYFGPGTRLLVL.

This clonotype has at least ten counts. The gene calls are TRBV10-2 and TRBJ2-7, with 14 nucleotides matching TRBD2. CDR3 length: 14 residues. Germline CDR1 WSHSY, CDR2 SAAADI. Losses at the gene ends were 9 bases for V and 7 bases for J; bases not matched to a gene: 8. The CDR3 DNA reads as TGCGCCAGTCTGGGACTAGCGGGAGCGCGGGAGCAGTACTTC. Amino acids: CASLGLAGAREQYF.

There are many counts of this clonotype. The CDR3 DNA is TGTGCCAGCAGCTTAGAAACGGGACTAGCGGGAGCCTTCTCCTACGAGCAGTACTTC. It codes for CASSLETGLAGAFSYEQYF. V gene TRBV11-2 combines with J gene TRBJ2-7; 14 bases agree with TRBD2. The CDR3 sequence is 19 residues long. From germline, CDR1 is SGHAT and CDR2 FQNNGV. V was pared by 0 bases and J by 0 bases, with 7 bases of the junction left unmatched.

This clonotype came up many times. The chain recombines TRBV27 with TRBJ2-7, with TRBD2 matching over 12 bases. The germline V gene encodes CDR1 MNHEY and CDR2 SMNVEV (reference sequence). The V and J ends lost 0 bases and 7 bases, in that order; junction bases with no gene match: 10. The CDR3 has 17 amino acids. CDR3 sequence reads: CASSLSRGLAGPREQYF. DNA for the CDR3: TGTGCCAGCAGTTTATCCCGAGGACTAGCGGGACCACGGGAGCAGTACTTC.

This clonotype was counted many times. V and J are TRBV7-2 and TRBJ2-7, with D perhaps TRBD1 (6 bases). The CDR3 contains 14 residues. The germline V gene encodes CDR1 SGHTA and CDR2 FQGNSA. The ends were cut back, 2 bases at V and 2 bases at J, with 10 bases in the middle. The CDR3 region has the DNA TGTGCCAGCAGCTTATCCCCAGGGGCCTACGAGCAGTACTTC. Translated, it gives CASSLSPGAYEQYF.

There are many counts of this clonotype. The chain employs TRBV25-1 and TRBJ2-2, with D uncertain. Germline V gives CDR1 MGHDK, CDR2 SYGVNS. The CDR3 loop spans 14 amino acids. Trimming took 4 bases from V and 2 from J, leaving 8 bases between them. The CDR3 protein is CASSGQPNTGELFF. The DNA for the CDR3 is TGTGCCAGCAGTGGGCAGCCAAACACCGGGGAGCTGTTTTTT.

This clonotype came up many times. V usage is TRBV4-2 and J usage is TRBJ1-2; D remains ambiguous. V was shortened by 4 bases and J by 8 bases, with 23 bases between the two germline ends. CDR1 and CDR2 (germline): LGHNA, YNFKEQ. The CDR3 totals 16 residues. CDR3 sequence: CASSLEGGLPPRGYTF. CDR3 bases: TGTGCCAGCAGCCTCGAAGGAGGGTTGCCCCCGAGGGGCTACACCTTC.